This T cell receptor (beta chain) comes out of a study of blood T cell repertoires in COVID-19. The CDR3 runs to 16 residues. V gave up 5 bases and J gave up 5 bases; unmatched junction bases: 9. Germline CDR1 and CDR2: SGHTA and FQGNSA. Study processing details: For nucleated cells, counts were estimated from reference gene primer amplification. The protocol was immunoSEQ multiplex PCR, while the TCRdb copy is restricted to in-frame clones and leaves out a portion. That table gives V, J and clone size, and the DNA gave D and trimming. Here the sample spans hundreds of thousands of clones, roughly 87% being singletons.

The source of this sequence is a woman aged 45-65 years who had recovered from COVID-19. Sequencing used peripheral blood. The chain is built from TRBV7-2 and TRBJ2-5, with 12 positions matching TRBD2. The CDR3 loop reads CASSPGTSGWQETQYF. The CDR3 DNA sequence: TGTGCCAGCAGCCCCGGGACTAGCGGGTGGCAGGAGACCCAGTACTTC.